Below, 28 T cell receptor beta chains from the same sample are listed, as sequenced in a study of blood T cells in healthy people across ages. Combining a sample-barcoded 5' primer with a J-beta primer mix, a second PCR ran for roughly 7 to 12 cycles. Each CDR3 protein is one row after TCRdb ran MiXCR on the 5' RACE reads. The repertoire holds approximately 400,000 distinct CDR3 sequences, with 45% to 60% as singletons. The sequencing sample was made of blood. The receptors stem from a man aged 55 to 69 in good health.

Of note for this clonotype: One junction end does not reproduce the germline sequence, and a read error may be involved. The chain couples TRBV11-1 to TRBJ2-5; 10 bases match TRBD1. Germline V CDR1 and CDR2: SGHAT, FQDESV (reference sequence). The length of the CDR3 is 13 residues. The chain's CDR3 is CASRRDRGYEQDF. The CDR3 DNA reads TGTGCCAGCAGACGGGACAGGGGTTACGAGCAGGACTTC.

The chain joins TRBV10-3 to TRBJ1-2; 10 bases are a match to TRBD1. The CDR3 spans 15 residues. Losses at the gene ends were 4 bases for V and 2 bases for J; bases not matched to a gene: 4. The V gene's germline CDR1 is ENHRY and CDR2 SYGVKD. CDR3 amino acids: CAISGWDRGNYGYTF. The DNA for the CDR3 is TGTGCCATCAGTGGATGGGACAGGGGCAACTATGGCTACACCTTC.

This clonotype was detected a few times. The J gene is TRBJ2-5, the V gene TRBV6-2 or TRBV6-3, with D unresolved. V dropped 5 bases and J dropped 2 bases, with 15 bases sitting between them. CDR3 length: 15 amino acids. The germline V gene has CDR1 MNHEY and CDR2 SVGEGT. The CDR3 sequence: CASSPPLRKQETQYF. The DNA for the CDR3 is TGTGCCAGCAGTCCCCCCCTGAGGAAACAAGAGACCCAGTACTTC.

There are a few counts of this clonotype. The CDR3 DNA is TGTGCCAGCAGCTTAGTAAGGACAGGGATCCACGAGCAGTACTTC. This gives the protein CASSLVRTGIHEQYF. The V and J genes are TRBV7-3 and TRBJ2-7; 8 bases map to TRBD1. J was trimmed by 5 bases and V by 2 bases; bases with no gene match: 8. The CDR3 totals 15 residues. The germline V gene encodes CDR1 SGHTA and CDR2 FQGTGA.

J is TRBJ2-7 and V is TRBV7-2; TRBD2 matches at 9 bases. CDR1 SGHTA and CDR2 FQGNSA come from the germline V gene. V lost 1 base to trimming and J lost 2 bases; unmatched junction nucleotides: 9. CDR3 size: 17 residues. CDR3 residues: CASSLGLAEYQPYEQYF. The CDR3 DNA follows: TGTGCCAGCAGCTTAGGACTAGCGGAGTACCAACCCTACGAGCAGTACTTC.

The gene calls are TRBV6-2 or TRBV6-3 and TRBJ2-5; D is perhaps TRBD2 (6 bases). CDR1 is MNHEY and CDR2 is SVGEGT in the germline V gene. The CDR3 consists of 17 residues. The V end lost 2 bases, the J end lost 4 bases, and 20 bases lay between the germline ends. CDR3: CASSYIMTRSAVETQYF. The CDR3 region has the DNA TGTGCCAGCAGTTACATCATGACTAGGAGTGCTGTAGAGACCCAGTACTTC.

The gene calls are TRBV12-3 or TRBV12-4 and TRBJ2-7; D is ambiguous. The CDR3 runs 15 residues. The V end was cut by 0 bases, the J end by 6 bases, with 15 bases between. The CDR3 coding sequence is TGTGCCAGCAGTTTAGCCGGGCAGGCGACCTGCGAGCAGTACTTC. It is translated as CASSLAGQATCEQYF.

The chain recombines TRBV6-5 with TRBJ2-7, with D possibly called TRBD1 or TRBD2 (5 bases each). The germline V and J ends were trimmed by 2 bases and 3 bases, with 14 bases remaining between them. This CDR3 region has 15 residues. CDR1 is MNHEY, CDR2 SVGAGI, per germline. CDR3 loop: CASSYGDAPHYEQYF. CDR3 coding DNA: TGTGCCAGCAGTTACGGGGACGCACCCCACTACGAGCAGTACTTC.

This clonotype was seen only a few times. In nucleotides, the CDR3 is TGTGCCAGCAGCCCGATCTGGTCCACAGATACGCAGTATTTT. Its translation is CASSPIWSTDTQYF. The chain links TRBV11-2 to TRBJ2-3; D is uncertain. CDR3 length: 14 amino acids. Trimming took 5 bases from V and 2 from J, leaving 11 bases between them. The germline CDR1 and CDR2 sequences are SGHAT and FQNNGV.

With regard to this clonotype: A much larger clone differs from this one at a single base, so this may be a read error. The rearrangement uses TRBV6-2 or TRBV6-3 and TRBJ2-3; the match to TRBD2 covers 13 bases. CDR3 size: 17 residues. Germline lookup yields CDR1 MNHEY and CDR2 SVGEGT. The V and J ends lost 6 bases and 7 bases, in that order; junction bases with no gene match: 13. The CDR3 DNA follows: TGTGCCAGCAGCTCCACTAGCGGGGGGGCGGGGACAAATACGCAGTATTTT. This translates into CASSSTSGGAGTNTQYF.

This clonotype was found a few times. The chain employs TRBV20-1 and TRBJ2-3; 7 positions agree with TRBD2. Germline V lookup: CDR1 DFQATT, CDR2 SNEGSKA (reference sequence). V lost 5 bases to trimming and J lost 2 bases; unmatched junction nucleotides: 4. CDR3 length equals 13 residues. The CDR3 coding sequence is TGCAGTGCTGCTAGCGGACTCACAGATACGCAGTATTTT. Translation: CSAASGLTDTQYF.

This clonotype was counted between two and nine times. V usage is TRBV9 and J usage is TRBJ2-1, with no clear D. Germline V gives CDR1 SGDLS, CDR2 YYNGEE. The CDR3 loop spans 16 amino acids. V was cut by 4 bases and J by 7 bases, with 21 bases left in between. The CDR3 nucleotides read TGTGCCAGCAGCCCCGTATCCGACTGGGGTGGGAATGAGCAGTTCTTC. This translates into CASSPVSDWGGNEQFF.

Regarding this clonotype: Germline and junction disagree at one end, which may indicate a read error. The V gene is TRBV5-1, the J gene TRBJ2-7, with TRBD2 matching 13 bases. The CDR3 loop spans 15 amino acids. Looked up from germline, CDR1 is SGHRS and CDR2 is YFSETQ. CDR3 in amino acids: CASSPTSGGAYERYF. CDR3 nucleotide sequence: TGCGCCAGCAGCCCCACTAGCGGGGGGGCCTACGAGCGGTACTTC.

In its sample, this clonotype was seen a few times. The chain recombines TRBV7-2 with TRBJ2-1; D call uncertain. The CDR3 spans 16 residues. Trimming left V 1 base short and J 7 bases short, with 17 bases between. Germline V lookup: CDR1 SGHTA, CDR2 FQGNSA. The CDR3 region is CASSLVAEHSRNEQFF. The CDR3 region has the DNA TGTGCCAGCAGCTTAGTAGCCGAGCACTCTAGGAATGAGCAGTTCTTC.

The CDR3 nucleotides read TGTGCCAGCAGCCTAACGACGAACACTGAAGCTTTCTTT. Residues: CASSLTTNTEAFF. V gene TRBV11-2 combines with J gene TRBJ1-1; D call uncertain. V lost 5 bases and J lost 1, with 8 bases in between. The CDR3 has 13 amino acids. From germline, CDR1 is SGHAT and CDR2 FQNNGV.

The chain couples TRBV28 to TRBJ1-2; D remains ambiguous. The CDR3 spans 14 residues. Germline V CDR1 and CDR2: MDHEN, SYDVKM. The ends were cut back, 3 bases at V and 4 bases at J, with 12 bases in the middle. CDR3 nucleotides: TGTGCCAGCAGTTTGCCGGGCGAGCTCTATGGCTACACCTTC. Its translation: CASSLPGELYGYTF.

CDR3 loop: CASRPSSGGTYEQYF. CDR3 nucleotides: TGTGCCAGCAGACCTTCTAGCGGGGGTACCTACGAGCAGTACTTC. V is TRBV7-2 and J is TRBJ2-7; 10 bases line up with TRBD2. In germline, CDR1 is SGHTA, CDR2 FQGNSA. V gave up 6 bases and J gave up 2 bases; unmatched junction bases: 7. The CDR3 covers 15 residues.

This clonotype was observed a few times. This chain connects TRBV11-3 to TRBJ2-5, with 10 bases matching TRBD2. The germline V gene has CDR1 SGHNT and CDR2 YENEEA. The CDR3 length is 16 residues. V was clipped by 5 bases and J by 5 bases; unmatched bases: 11. DNA for the CDR3: TGTGCCAGCAGCCGCGATAGCGGGAGGTCAGGGGAGACCCAGTACTTC. Its protein is CASSRDSGRSGETQYF.

Ten or more counts support this clonotype. The V call is TRBV24-1, the J call TRBJ2-3; no clear D gene. The CDR3 runs 14 residues. CDR1 is KGHDR, CDR2 SFDVKD, per germline. V lost 4 bases to trimming and J lost 5 bases, with 12 bases between them. CDR3: CATSDVSAVDTQYF. The DNA for the CDR3 is TGTGCCACCAGTGACGTGAGTGCGGTAGATACGCAGTATTTT.

This CDR3 reads CSGTGTEYNEQYF. CDR3 nucleotides: TGCAGCGGAACCGGGACAGAATACAATGAGCAGTACTTC. The chain joins TRBV29-1 to TRBJ2-5; 7 bases line up with TRBD1. The V segment lost 7 bases and the J segment 11 bases; nucleotides outside the gene matches: 16. The CDR3 contains 13 residues. Germline loops: CDR1 SQVTM, CDR2 ANQGSEA. Using reference TRBV29-1 and TRBJ2-5 for the parts outside the CDR3, the full variable domain is SAVISQKPSRDICQRGTSLTIQCQVDSQVTMMFWYRQQPGQSLTLIATANQGSEATYESGFVIDKFPISRPNLTFSTLTVSNMSPEDSSIYLCSGTGTEYNEQYFGPGTRLLVL.

A few counts support this clonotype. This sequence joins TRBV21-1 and TRBJ2-3; the table's D call of TRBD1 was not tested on the DNA. TRBV21-1 corresponds to a pseudogene. The CDR3 runs to 16 residues. This CDR3 is CASSLPGQGFSDTQYF. The CDR3 coding sequence is TGTGCCAGCAGCTTACCGGGACAGGGGTTTTCAGATACGCAGTATTTT.

The gene calls are TRBV30 and TRBJ1-1; TRBD1 matches 7 bases. J was trimmed by 4 bases and V by 4 bases; bases with no gene match: 9. This CDR3 region has 14 residues. Germline CDR1 reads GTSNPN; CDR2 reads SVGIG (reference sequence). CDR3 region: CAWKGAGVITEAFF. The CDR3 bases are TGTGCCTGGAAGGGGGCAGGAGTAATCACTGAAGCTTTCTTT.

The chain combines TRBV20-1 with TRBJ1-1; D remains ambiguous. The germline V gene encodes CDR1 DFQATT and CDR2 SNEGSKA (reference sequence). This CDR3 is built from 15 residues. Deletions cut 0 bases from V and 3 bases from J, with 14 bases between. CDR3 protein: CSARDPRMSHTEAFF. The CDR3, as DNA: TGCAGTGCTAGAGACCCGCGAATGTCGCACACTGAAGCTTTCTTT.

This CDR3 is CASSYSDRGTDTQYF. CDR3 in DNA: TGTGCCAGCAGCTACTCCGACAGGGGAACAGATACGCAGTATTTT. This rearrangement joins TRBV5-5 to TRBJ2-3, with 8 bases fitting TRBD1. Trimming at V came to 3 bases and at J to 3 bases, leaving 6 bases not matched to a gene. Germline CDR1 reads SGHKS; CDR2 reads YYEKEE (reference sequence). This CDR3 spans 15 amino acids. The complete variable domain, with remaining parts taken from reference TRBV5-5 and TRBJ2-3, reads DAGVTQSPTHLIKTRGQQVTLRCSPISGHKSVSWYQQVLGQGPQFIFQYYEKEERGRGNFPDRFSARQFPNYSSELNVNALLLGDSALYLCASSYSDRGTDTQYFGPGTRLTVL.

This clonotype was counted only a few times. The rearrangement uses TRBV20-1 and TRBJ2-3; tentatively, D is TRBD2 (6 bases). Germline CDR1 reads DFQATT; CDR2 reads SNEGSKA (reference sequence). The V gene lost 3 bases and the J gene lost 5 bases, with 15 bases spanning the gap. The CDR3 loop spans 14 amino acids. CDR3 nucleotides: TGCAGTGCTAGGCCGGGAGCAGGGATAGATACGCAGTATTTT. Amino acid sequence: CSARPGAGIDTQYF.

The rearrangement joins TRBV20-1 to TRBJ1-2; D not resolved. The V gene's germline CDR1 is DFQATT and CDR2 SNEGSKA (reference sequence). This CDR3 has 11 amino acids. Trimming stripped 3 bases from V and 8 bases from J, with 10 bases between. Here the CDR3 reads CSARAGPGYTF. The CDR3 bases are TGCAGTGCTAGGGCAGGTCCGGGCTACACCTTC.

The chain joins TRBV24-1 to TRBJ2-5; 8 bases are shared with TRBD1. Germline V gene data show CDR1 as KGHDR and CDR2 as SFDVKD. The CDR3 is made up of 15 amino acids. V lost 4 bases, J lost 5 bases, and 8 bases stayed unmatched. The CDR3 is CATSDRTGGEETQYF. CDR3 nucleotide sequence: TGTGCCACCAGTGACCGAACAGGGGGTGAGGAGACCCAGTACTTC.

V is TRBV29-1 and J is TRBJ2-4, with 7 bases identical to TRBD1. TRBJ2-7 matches the DNA end more closely, so the J call is doubtful. The germline CDR1 and CDR2 sequences are SQVTM and ANQGSEA. This CDR3 comprises 15 residues. CDR3 region: CSISRQTGTETEQYF. The CDR3 DNA reads as TGCAGCATCTCACGCCAGACTGGGACAGAAACCGAGCAGTACTTC.